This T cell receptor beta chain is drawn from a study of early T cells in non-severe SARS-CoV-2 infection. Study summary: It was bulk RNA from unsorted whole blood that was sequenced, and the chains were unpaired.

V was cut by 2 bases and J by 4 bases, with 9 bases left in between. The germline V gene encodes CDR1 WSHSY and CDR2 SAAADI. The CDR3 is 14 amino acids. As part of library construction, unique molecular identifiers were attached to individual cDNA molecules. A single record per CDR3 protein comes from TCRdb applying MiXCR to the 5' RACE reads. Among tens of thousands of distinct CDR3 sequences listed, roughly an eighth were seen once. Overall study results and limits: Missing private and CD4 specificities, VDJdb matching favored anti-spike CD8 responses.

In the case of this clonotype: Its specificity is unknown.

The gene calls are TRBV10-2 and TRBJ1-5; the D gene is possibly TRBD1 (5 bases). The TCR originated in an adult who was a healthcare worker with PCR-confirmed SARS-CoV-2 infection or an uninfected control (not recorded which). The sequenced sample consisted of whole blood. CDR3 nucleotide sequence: TGCGCCAGCAGTGAGGGAGGGGCGAATCAGCCCCAGCATTTT. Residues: CASSEGGANQPQHF.